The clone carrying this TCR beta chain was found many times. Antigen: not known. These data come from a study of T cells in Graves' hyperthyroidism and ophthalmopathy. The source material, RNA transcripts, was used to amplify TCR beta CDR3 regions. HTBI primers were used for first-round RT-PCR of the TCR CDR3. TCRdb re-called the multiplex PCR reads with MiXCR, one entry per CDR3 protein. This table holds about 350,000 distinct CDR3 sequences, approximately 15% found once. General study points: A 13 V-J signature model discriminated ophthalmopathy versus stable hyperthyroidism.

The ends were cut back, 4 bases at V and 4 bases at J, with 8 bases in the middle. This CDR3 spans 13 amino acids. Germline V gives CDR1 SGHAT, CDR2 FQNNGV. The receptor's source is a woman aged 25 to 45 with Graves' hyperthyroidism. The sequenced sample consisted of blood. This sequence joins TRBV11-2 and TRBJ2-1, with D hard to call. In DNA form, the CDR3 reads TGTGCCAGCAGCTCGTCAGCTTACAATGAGCAGTTCTTC. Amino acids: CASSSSAYNEQFF.